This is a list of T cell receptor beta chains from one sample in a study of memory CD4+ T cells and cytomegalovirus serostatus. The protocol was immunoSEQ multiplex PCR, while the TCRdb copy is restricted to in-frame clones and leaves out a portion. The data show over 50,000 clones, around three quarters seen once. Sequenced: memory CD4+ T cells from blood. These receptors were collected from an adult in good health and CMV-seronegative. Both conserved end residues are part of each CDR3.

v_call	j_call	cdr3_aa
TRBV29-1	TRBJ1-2	CSVGRDSGYGYTF
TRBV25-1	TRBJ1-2	CASSELGGSTMGYTF
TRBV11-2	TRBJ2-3	CASSSLTGVLRTDTQYF
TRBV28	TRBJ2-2	CASVDPNTGELFF
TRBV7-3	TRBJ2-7	CASSWGPTYEQYF
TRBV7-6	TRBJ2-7	CASSLGTGIYEQYF
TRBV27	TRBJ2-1	CASSRTSGAEQFF
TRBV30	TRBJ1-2	CAWSKGTALNYGYTF
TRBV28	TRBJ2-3	CASTAGDTQYF
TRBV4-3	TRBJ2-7	CASSQLHQPTSPYEQYF
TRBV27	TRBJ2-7	CASSPRAGSLEQYF
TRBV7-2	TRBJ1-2	CASSLVAEIYGYTF
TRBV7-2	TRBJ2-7	CASSRRGATYEQYF
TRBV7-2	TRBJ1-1	CASSVQRNTEAFF
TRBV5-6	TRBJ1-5	CASSLQGGGQPQHF
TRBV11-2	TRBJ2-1	CASSRTSGTGNEQFF
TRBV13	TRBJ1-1	CASSLVRGLGGTEAFF
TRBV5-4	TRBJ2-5	CASSLGSRFTGETQYF
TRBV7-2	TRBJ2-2	CASTLHPGELFF
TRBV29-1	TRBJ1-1	CSVWARGNTEAFF
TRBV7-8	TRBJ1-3	CASSLVYRGGLGNTIYF
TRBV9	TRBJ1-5	CASSVEAGINQPQHF
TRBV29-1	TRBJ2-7	CSVTNPEGAVYEQYF
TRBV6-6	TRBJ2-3	CASFSVAGGRTDTQYF
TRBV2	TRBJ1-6	CASSPYWLSYNSPLHF
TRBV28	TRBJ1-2	CASTPTPRDRGLYTF
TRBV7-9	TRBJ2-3	CASSAQRSYITDTQYF
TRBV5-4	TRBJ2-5	CASCKQGVGETQYF
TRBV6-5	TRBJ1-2	CASTPGANYGYTF
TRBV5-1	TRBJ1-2	CASSAPQEPGLRTYGYTF
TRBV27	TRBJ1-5	CASSLRGVDRVVNQPQHF
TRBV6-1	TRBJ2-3	CASNWGKTDTQYF
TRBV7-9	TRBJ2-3	CASSLFNPDTQYF
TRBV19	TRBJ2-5	CASSTRTGGQETQYF
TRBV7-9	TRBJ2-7	CASSWTSGYEQYF
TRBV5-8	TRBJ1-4	CASSRYTGDHRPTNEKLFF
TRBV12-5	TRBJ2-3	CASGLGQAGDTQYF
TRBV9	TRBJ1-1	CASSERRNTEAFF
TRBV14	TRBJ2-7	CASSSRQGDSYEQYF
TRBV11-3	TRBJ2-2	CASSATGTSANTGELFF
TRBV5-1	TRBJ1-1	CASSLGGQEKSHTEAFF
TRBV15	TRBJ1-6	CATSRDRPGQDYNSPLHF
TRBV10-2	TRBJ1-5	CASSDGQISNQPQHF